The rows below give T cell receptor beta chains drawn from one sample of a study of cytomegalovirus exposure and HLA in healthy donors. Data came from immunoSEQ multiplex PCR; TCRdb stores just in-frame clones and leaves some out. The repertoire holds 80,000 or so clones, around three quarters seen once, with 4% to 5.5% in the top ten. Sequenced: PBMCs. These receptors were obtained from a middle-aged man in good health and CMV-seronegative. Each CDR3 is given with its conserved first and last residue. The D gene is left open where the match is weak. Size is stated for part of the rows, as once, few or many counts, or as a class when the clone is expanded.

>-|TRBV29-1|few|TRBJ2-3
TGCAGCGTTGTCCCAGGACAGCCTAGCACAGATACGCAGTATTTT
CSVVPGQPSTDTQYF
>TRBD1|TRBV28|once|TRBJ1-2
TGTGCCAGCAGTTTATTGTTGGGGAGTTCAGGGGGTAACTATGGCTACACCTTC
CASSLLLGSSGGNYGYTF
>TRBD2|TRBV29-1|-|TRBJ2-1
TGCAGCGTTGAAGATCCGGGACTAGCCTTTCGAGAGCAGTTCTTC
CSVEDPGLAFREQFF
>TRBD2|TRBV7-9|few|TRBJ2-2
TGTGCCAGCAGCTCGACGGGACTAGCGGGGGACACCGGGGAGCTGTTTTTT
CASSSTGLAGDTGELFF
>-|TRBV29-1|-|TRBJ2-7
TGCAGCGTTGCTTTTTCTGGGGCGTCCTACGAGCAGTACTTC
CSVAFSGASYEQYF
>-|TRBV7-2|-|TRBJ2-3
TGTGCCAGCAGCTTCTCAGGGATCGCAGATACGCAGTATTTT
CASSFSGIADTQYF
>-|TRBV20-1|few|TRBJ2-7
TGCAGTGCTAGTATCCAGGGGCAGTACTTC
CSASIQGQYF
>-|TRBV4-3|few|TRBJ1-1
TGCGCCAGCAGCCAAGATTGGCAGGATGAAGCTTTCTTT
CASSQDWQDEAFF
>-|TRBV7-9|-|TRBJ1-2
TGTGCCAGCAGCGCAGGGATTGGCTACACCTTC
CASSAGIGYTF
>-|TRBV5-6|-|TRBJ2-1
TGTGCCAGCAGCTTGAGGGAGAGGCCCTACAATGAGCAGTTCTTC
CASSLRERPYNEQFF
>TRBD2|TRBV7-3|-|TRBJ2-5
TGTGCCAGCAGCTTAGGACTAGCGGGAGGGATGGAGACCCAGTACTTC
CASSLGLAGGMETQYF
>TRBD2|TRBV25-1|-|TRBJ2-1
TGTGCCAGCAGTGTTACGGGGGGCAATGAGCAGTTCTTC
CASSVTGGNEQFF
>TRBD2|TRBV7-2|-|TRBJ2-5
TGTGCCAGCAGCAGGCGACTAGCGCCGGCCCAAGAGACCCAGTACTTC
CASSRRLAPAQETQYF
>-|TRBV5-1|-|TRBJ1-3
TGCGCCAGCAGAGTGAGCTCTGGAAACACCATATATTTT
CASRVSSGNTIYF
>TRBD1|TRBV13|-|TRBJ1-2
TGTGCCAGCAGCCGAGCCCTCGTGACAGGGGGCGACTATGGCTACACCTTC
CASSRALVTGGDYGYTF
>TRBD2|TRBV29-1|-|TRBJ2-2
TGCAGCGCCTTTCTTAGCGGGGCGAACACCGGGGAGCTGTTTTTT
CSAFLSGANTGELFF
>-|TRBV9|-|TRBJ2-7
TGTGCCAGCAGCGTAGAGAGGGTAAAGAGGGTGGTGGGGGGCTACGAGCAGTACTTC
CASSVERVKRVVGGYEQYF
>TRBD1|TRBV7-9|-|TRBJ1-5
TGTGCCAGCAGCTGGTGGGGCAGGGGGATAGAGCAGCCCCAGCATTTT
CASSWWGRGIEQPQHF
>-|TRBV7-3|-|TRBJ1-1
TGTGCCAGCAGCTTATGGGTTGAGGCTGAAGCTTTCTTT
CASSLWVEAEAFF
>TRBD1|TRBV7-6|-|TRBJ1-2
TGTGCCAGCAGCCCTAGGACAGGCGGTGGCTACACCTTC
CASSPRTGGGYTF
>TRBD2|TRBV7-6|-|TRBJ2-1
TGTGCCAGCTCTGAGCGGGAGGTTCGCGTCGGCAATGAGCAGTTCTTC
CASSEREVRVGNEQFF
>-|TRBV18|-|TRBJ1-2
TGTGCCAGCTCACCACCGGGCCAGGGAGGTGGCTACACCTTC
CASSPPGQGGGYTF
>TRBD1|TRBV6-1|once|TRBJ1-2
TGTGCCAGCAGTGCCGGACAGGGTGATGGCTACACCTTC
CASSAGQGDGYTF
>TRBD2|TRBV6-6|-|TRBJ2-7
TGTGCCAGCAGTTACTCGGGCGGGAGGGTCCACGAGCAGTACTTC
CASSYSGGRVHEQYF
>-|TRBV2|-|TRBJ1-2
TGTGCCAGCAGTCGAGTTAACTATGGCTACACCTTC
CASSRVNYGYTF
>-|TRBV6-5|-|TRBJ2-2
TGTGCCAGCAGCCGCGCGGGGGCCGGCGGGGAGCTGTTTTTT
CASSRAGAGGELFF
>TRBD1|TRBV7-9|-|TRBJ2-2
TGTGCCAGCAGCCCGACAGGGGTGGGTTCCGGGGAGCTGTTTTTT
CASSPTGVGSGELFF
>-|TRBV14|-|TRBJ1-5
TGTGCCAGCAGCGTTCAGGGGAATCAGCCCCAGCATTTT
CASSVQGNQPQHF
>-|TRBV5-4|-|TRBJ2-5
TGTGCCAGCAGCTCGCGGAGGGCCGACCAAGAGACCCAGTACTTC
CASSSRRADQETQYF
>TRBD1|TRBV5-1|-|TRBJ2-1
TGCGCCAGCACGCCAGTGGGGACAGCGTACAATGAGCAGTTCTTC
CASTPVGTAYNEQFF